This TCR beta chain originates from a study of blood T cell repertoires in COVID-19. This CDR3 has 14 residues. CDR1 ENHRY and CDR2 SYGVKD come from the germline V gene. V lost 8 bases and J lost 11; bases outside the gene matches: 13. Sequencing was performed with immunoSEQ multiplex PCR; in TCRdb, only in-frame clones are kept and a portion is missing. The sample includes 170,000 or so clones, around four fifths of them seen just once. Sequenced input: peripheral blood. The sequence was obtained from a woman in her seventies with COVID-19, enrolled during active disease. The J gene is TRBJ2-1, the V gene TRBV10-3, with 9 bases matching TRBD2. The CDR3 nucleotides are TGTGCCATCCGGGATTATAGCGGGAGTCTTCAGCAGTTCTTC. Protein: CAIRDYSGSLQQFF.